This T cell receptor beta chain appears in the sequencing data of a study of Graves' ophthalmopathy and Graves' hyperthyroidism. This clonotype was detected many times. There are 17 residues in the CDR3. Trimming took 4 bases from V and 0 from J, leaving 13 bases between them. Looked up from germline, CDR1 is MNHEY and CDR2 is SVGAGI. Hyperthyroidism showing no ophthalmopathy within 18 months of follow-up was stable. CDR3 regions of TCR beta were amplified from RNA transcripts. After a first-round RT-PCR with HTBI primers, a second-round multiplex PCR was run. One entry per CDR3 protein, called by TCRdb with MiXCR from the multiplex PCR reads. The top ten clones hold 5.5% to 7% of a sample with 350,000 to 400,000 distinct CDR3 sequences, 15% to 19% of them seen once.

Material for sequencing was peripheral blood. The chain uses TRBV6-5 and TRBJ1-6; D perhaps matches TRBD1 (5 bases). The receptor comes from a woman aged 18 to 35 with stable Graves' hyperthyroidism. The CDR3 loop is CASSFLQASSYNSPLHF. The DNA for the CDR3 is TGTGCCAGCAGTTTCCTACAGGCCAGCTCCTATAATTCACCCCTCCACTTT.